The 21 T cell receptor beta chains listed next were all sequenced from one sample in a study of shared clonotypes between healthy human individuals (TCRdb year 2020). The library was prepared using the immunoSEQ multiplex PCR assay. TCRdb's version of the immuneACCESS table is confined to in-frame rearrangements and falls short of the full clone set. An unresolved V gene accounts for under half of the shortfall where checked; the remainder is of unknown origin. A total of 550,000 to 600,000 clones appear in this sample, around 78% of them only once. The top ten hold around 12% of the sample. Sequenced input: PBMCs. Source of these receptors: a woman aged 40 to 50 in good health. Some clones in this sample may be carry-over from other donors' samples.

The chain has TRBV7-3 and TRBJ2-1; D unresolved. The CDR3 length is 15 residues. The V gene lost 5 bases and the J gene lost 3 bases, with 14 bases spanning the gap. Germline CDR1 and CDR2: SGHTA and FQGTGA. The CDR3 sequence is CASSPVPVGYNEQFF. CDR3 sequence (DNA): TGTGCCAGCAGCCCGGTCCCTGTGGGCTACAATGAGCAGTTCTTC.

The rearrangement links TRBV10-3 to TRBJ2-6; 9 bases fit TRBD2. The CDR3 has 15 amino acids. CDR1 ENHRY and CDR2 SYGVKD come from the germline V gene. With V trimmed by 8 bases and J by 0 bases, 2 bases remained unmatched. The CDR3 spells CAIRAGGSGANVLTF. CDR3 in DNA: TGTGCCATCCGAGCGGGGGGCTCTGGGGCCAACGTCCTGACTTTC.

The genes are TRBV5-6 and TRBJ1-1, with D unclear. There are 15 residues in the CDR3. Germline CDR1 and CDR2: SGHDT and YYEEEE. Trimming shortened V by 0 bases and J by 7 bases, and 16 bases separated the two germline ends. CDR3 DNA sequence: TGTGCCAGCAGCTTGGTTGTCGGTTTGGCAATTGAAGCTTTCTTT. Translating it yields CASSLVVGLAIEAFF.

CDR3 nucleotides: TGTGCCACCAGCAGCCGGGCGGGCAGGGGCGGTTATGGCTACACCTTC. Amino acids: CATSSRAGRGGYGYTF. This chain connects TRBV15 to TRBJ1-2; possible D gene TRBD1, 6 bases. Germline V gene data show CDR1 as LNHNV and CDR2 as YYDKDF (reference sequence). The CDR3 loop spans 16 amino acids. Trimming left V 3 bases short and J 5 bases short, with 19 bases between.

J is TRBJ2-3 and V is TRBV6-4; 9 bases map to TRBD1. Per the germline V gene, CDR1 is MRHNA and CDR2 is SNTAGT. CDR3 length equals 16 residues. V gave up 6 bases and J gave up 2 bases; unmatched junction bases: 9. The CDR3 loop reads CASSPEGTGITDTQYF. For the CDR3, the DNA is TGTGCCAGCAGCCCGGAGGGGACAGGGATCACAGATACGCAGTATTTT.

The V call is TRBV4-2, the J call TRBJ2-7; 10 bases align to TRBD2. V shed 0 bases and J 6 bases; nucleotides not matched to a gene: 2. Germline loops: CDR1 LGHNA, CDR2 YNFKEQ. The CDR3 contains 14 residues. The CDR3 DNA reads TGTGCCAGCAGCCAAGAGGGACTAGCGAGCGAGCAGTACTTC. This sequence encodes CASSQEGLASEQYF.

The chain carries TRBV6-1 and TRBJ2-7; the D gene is possibly TRBD1 (6 bases). CDR1 MNHNS and CDR2 SASEGT come from the germline V gene. The germline V and J ends were trimmed by 6 bases and 2 bases, with 11 bases remaining between them. The CDR3 extends over 13 amino acids. CDR3 in DNA: TGTGCCAGCAGACAGGGAATCCCCTACGAGCAGTACTTC. Protein: CASRQGIPYEQYF.

This clone was recorded once. The V gene is TRBV5-1, the J gene TRBJ2-3; D gene unclear. Germline V lookup: CDR1 SGHRS, CDR2 YFSETQ. The CDR3 consists of 13 residues. The ends were cut back, 7 bases at V and 1 base at J, with 10 bases in the middle. The CDR3 sequence: CASHRDGTDTQYF. As DNA, the CDR3 is TGCGCCAGCCACCGAGACGGCACAGATACGCAGTATTTT.

This clone was seen a handful of times. CDR3 sequence: CASWNTGELFF. CDR3 nucleotides: TGTGCCAGTTGGAACACCGGGGAGCTGTTTTTT. The chain uses TRBV2 and TRBJ2-2; D is unresolved. This CDR3 has 11 residues. CDR1 is SNHLY, CDR2 FYNNEI, per germline. Deletions cut 9 bases from V and 1 base from J, with 3 bases between. The variable domain in full, completed from reference TRBV2 and TRBJ2-2, reads EPEVTQTPSHQVTQMGQEVILRCVPISNHLYFYWYRQILGQKVEFLVSFYNNEISEKSEIFDDQFSVERPDGSNFTLKIRSTKLEDSAMYFCASWNTGELFFGEGSRLTVL.

CDR3 sequence reads: CATLIPQHF. The DNA for the CDR3 is TGTGCCACCTTGATACCCCAGCATTTT. V usage is TRBV28 and J usage is TRBJ1-5, with D hard to call. Germline CDR1 MDHEN, CDR2 SYDVKM. Between the trimmed V and J ends, which lost 10 bases and 10 bases, there was a span of 8 bases. This CDR3 is 9 amino acids long.

The chain employs TRBV7-8 and TRBJ1-3, with 10 bases aligning to TRBD1. Germline assignment: CDR1 SGHVS and CDR2 FQNEAQ. The CDR3 covers 16 residues. Losses at the gene ends were 5 bases for V and 4 bases for J; bases not matched to a gene: 8. CDR3 bases: TGTGCCAGCAGCCCGATAGGACAGGGGGGAGGAAACACCATATATTTT. This sequence encodes CASSPIGQGGGNTIYF.

This chain connects TRBV27 to TRBJ1-1; 8 bases fit TRBD1. J was trimmed by 1 base and V by 5 bases; bases with no gene match: 3. Germline V gene sequence: CDR1 MNHEY, CDR2 SMNVEV (reference sequence). CDR3 length: 14 residues. This CDR3 is CASSRDRRNTEAFF. In DNA form, the CDR3 reads TGTGCCAGCAGTAGGGACAGGCGGAACACTGAAGCTTTCTTT.

V and J are TRBV14 and TRBJ2-2, with TRBD1 identical over 10 bases. Germline CDR1 is SGHDN and CDR2 is FVKESK. V trimming: 0 bases; J trimming: 9 bases; junction bases outside the gene matches: 10. The CDR3 is 17 amino acids. The CDR3, as DNA: TGTGCCAGCAGCCAAGAGGAGACAGGGGGCTTGTTCAGGGAGCTGTTTTTT. It is translated as CASSQEETGGLFRELFF.

The chain has TRBV18 and TRBJ1-3, with a weak D call TRBD1 (5 bases). With 2 bases removed from V and 1 base from J, the gap between germline ends came to 15 bases. Germline V gene lookup returns CDR1 KGHSH and CDR2 LQKENI. This CDR3 is 17 amino acids long. The CDR3 nucleotides are TGTGCCAGCTCACCAACGCAGGGACCGGTGTCTGGAAACACCATATATTTT. This gives the protein CASSPTQGPVSGNTIYF.

This clone was picked up one time. V is TRBV19 and J is TRBJ2-1, with 7 bases identical to TRBD1. CDR1 and CDR2 (germline): LNHDA, SQIVND (reference sequence). The V segment lost 3 bases and the J segment 10 bases; nucleotides outside the gene matches: 9. The CDR3 length is 14 residues. The CDR3 is CASSIQGGFSEQFF. The CDR3 bases are TGTGCCAGTAGTATTCAAGGGGGCTTTTCCGAGCAGTTCTTC.

This clone was counted a single time. V gene TRBV19 combines with J gene TRBJ2-4, with D possibly TRBD2 on 6 matching bases. CDR1 is LNHDA, CDR2 SQIVND, per germline (reference sequence). V lost 1 base and J 10 bases, leaving 17 bases between the germline ends. The CDR3 covers 15 residues. CDR3 bases: TGTGCCAGTAGTATAGGCCCCCTCGATGGAGGGATTCAGTACTTC. This sequence encodes CASSIGPLDGGIQYF.

The rearrangement joins TRBV6-5 to TRBJ2-5; 9 bases match TRBD1. Near its end, the DNA agrees better with TRBJ2-7, so the J call may be wrong. This CDR3 spans 15 amino acids. Germline-derived CDR1 and CDR2 are MNHEY and SVGAGI. The CDR3 bases are TGTGCCAGCAGTTACAGGGGACAGGGAGTCTACGAGCAGTACTTC. This translates into CASSYRGQGVYEQYF.

The chain has TRBV2 and TRBJ1-1; possibly TRBD1 for D (5 bases). The V end was cut by 4 bases, the J end by 1 base, with 10 bases between. The CDR3 has 14 amino acids. Germline CDR1 and CDR2: SNHLY and FYNNEI. The CDR3 DNA is TGTGCCAGCAGTGGTCTGGGGCGGAACACTGAAGCTTTCTTT. The encoded protein is CASSGLGRNTEAFF.

This chain joins TRBV7-2 and TRBJ2-1; 16 bases are shared with TRBD2. Losses at the gene ends were 2 bases for V and 1 base for J; bases not matched to a gene: 5. The CDR3 is made up of 19 amino acids. CDR1 and CDR2 (germline): SGHTA, FQGNSA. The CDR3 region has the DNA TGTGCCAGCAGCTTATACGGGACTAGCGGGAGGGGGTCCTACAATGAGCAGTTCTTC. Translating it yields CASSLYGTSGRGSYNEQFF.

J is TRBJ1-1 and V is TRBV19; tentative D call: TRBD1 (6 bases). In germline, CDR1 is LNHDA, CDR2 SQIVND (reference sequence). Trimming removed 2 bases at V and 4 bases at J, with 11 bases between. This CDR3 comprises 14 residues. For the CDR3, the DNA is TGTGCCAGTAGTATAAGAGCAGGGGTCACTGAAGCTTTCTTT. Protein: CASSIRAGVTEAFF.

The V and J genes are TRBV29-1 and TRBJ1-1, with 9 bases aligning to TRBD1. CDR1 and CDR2 from the germline V gene are SQVTM and ANQGSEA. The V segment lost 6 bases and the J segment 4 bases; nucleotides outside the gene matches: 9. The CDR3 spans 14 residues. The CDR3 region is CSVPGQGFRTEAFF. The CDR3, as DNA: TGCAGCGTCCCGGGACAGGGTTTTCGCACTGAAGCTTTCTTT.